The rows below give T cell receptor beta chains drawn from one sample of a study of T cells after yellow fever vaccination. Each CDR3 protein gets one entry after TCRdb re-called the 5' RACE reads with MiXCR. Among under 300,000 distinct CDR3 sequences, under 15% were seen once, and the ten largest hold about 0.51%. This material consisted of CD4+ T cells sorted from PBMCs, taken 45 days after the yellow fever booster vaccination. Source of these receptors: a man in his thirties or forties who received the YFV17D yellow fever vaccine. CDR3s include the opening cysteine and the closing phenylalanine or tryptophan. D genes are given only for firm matches. Rows give clone size only sometimes, using once, few, many, or a class for an expanded clone.

. | TRBJ1-6 | TRBV5-1 | . | TGCGCCAGCAGCCTGGAGGGCCCCTATAATTCACCCCTCCACTTT | CASSLEGPYNSPLHF
few | TRBJ2-2 | TRBV5-1 | TRBD2 | TGCGCCAGCAGCTTGGTAGGTCTAGCGGGAGTATCCGGGGAGCTGTTTTTT | CASSLVGLAGVSGELFF
. | TRBJ2-7 | TRBV9 | . | TGTGCCAGCAGCGTAGGGGGGCTTTCGGACGAGCAGTACTTC | CASSVGGLSDEQYF
few | TRBJ2-7 | TRBV6-5 | . | TGTGCCAGCAGGTTATCCAGGGGAGGGACCTACGAGCAGTACTTC | CASRLSRGGTYEQYF
many | TRBJ1-2 | TRBV4-3 | . | TGCGCCAGCAGCCAAGAATCAGGGGTGGGCGGCTACACCTTC | CASSQESGVGGYTF
few | TRBJ2-7 | TRBV7-2 | TRBD2 | TGTGCCAGCAGCTTCTCCCCACTAGCGGGAGGGCCCGAGCAGTACTTC | CASSFSPLAGGPEQYF
. | TRBJ2-6 | TRBV5-4 | . | TGTGCCAGCAGCTTCGGTCAGAACTCTGGGGCCAACGTCCTGACTTTC | CASSFGQNSGANVLTF
few | TRBJ2-2 | TRBV24-1 | . | TGTGCCACCAGTGATCCTAGCGAAAACACCGGGGAGCTGTTTTTT | CATSDPSENTGELFF
. | TRBJ1-2 | TRBV10-3 | TRBD1 | TGTGCCATCAGTGAGTCCTGGACAGGGGACGACTATGGCTACACCTTC | CAISESWTGDDYGYTF
many | TRBJ2-3 | TRBV20-1 | . | TGCAGTGCTGTCTGGGCGGTAACTGATACGCAGTATTTT | CSAVWAVTDTQYF
few | TRBJ2-7 | TRBV7-9 | . | TGTGCCAGCGGGCGGGACTCCGCCGAGCAGTACTTC | CASGRDSAEQYF
few | TRBJ2-6 | TRBV5-6 | . | TGTGCCAGCAGCCAACAGGGTCCTTGGGGTGGGGCCAACGTCCTGACTTTC | CASSQQGPWGGANVLTF
. | TRBJ1-1 | TRBV6-2/TRBV6-3 | TRBD1 | TGTGCCAGCAGTAACACAGGGGGCGGCGTGAACACTGAAGCTTTCTTT | CASSNTGGGVNTEAFF
. | TRBJ2-1 | TRBV5-4 | . | TGTGCCAGCAGCTCAGGTCGGGTCCGATACAATGAGCAGTTCTTC | CASSSGRVRYNEQFF
. | TRBJ1-2 | TRBV6-5 | TRBD1 | TGTGCCAGCAGTCACGATCCCAGGGGGTACTATGGCTACACCTTC | CASSHDPRGYYGYTF